These T cell receptor beta chains were read from a single sample in a study of T-cell memory formation after mild COVID-19. TCRdb reanalysed the 5' RACE reads using MiXCR and keeps one entry per CDR3 protein. This sample yields around 340,000 distinct CDR3 sequences, of which around 15% are seen a single time; about 22% belongs to the top ten. The material sequenced was PBMCs or a T cell subset sorted from them (not recorded which). The source is a man aged 18 to 35 who had mild COVID-19 (a few samples of this study predate the infection). Cell type and time point are not known. The CDR3 runs from the conserved cysteine through the conserved F or W. A D gene is named only where the DNA matches it firmly. Clone size is stated in some rows and not others, as once, few, many or a class when expanded.

length: 15
V: TRBV4-2
J: TRBJ2-1
size: few
D: TRBD2
DNA: TGTGCCAGCAGCCAATGGAGCGGGGGGGACAATGAGCAGTTCTTC
CDR3: CASSQWSGGDNEQFF

length: 13
V: TRBV29-1
J: TRBJ1-2
size: NA
D: TRBD1
DNA: TGCAGCGTTGAATCTAGACAGGGCCATGGCTACACCTTC
CDR3: CSVESRQGHGYTF

length: 17
V: TRBV7-3
J: TRBJ2-3
size: NA
D: TRBD2
DNA: TGTGCCAGCAGCTTAATGGGATCAATAACGGGAGGGGATACGCAGTATTTT
CDR3: CASSLMGSITGGDTQYF

length: 13
V: TRBV6-1
J: TRBJ2-1
size: NA
D: NA
DNA: TGTGCCAGCAGTGAACGGGAACAGGTCGGGCAGTTCTTC
CDR3: CASSEREQVGQFF

length: 18
V: TRBV4-1
J: TRBJ2-4
size: few
D: TRBD2
DNA: TGCGCCAGCAGCCAAGTCGGACTAGCGGGGGGGCTGGGAAACATTCAGTACTTC
CDR3: CASSQVGLAGGLGNIQYF

length: 13
V: TRBV27
J: TRBJ2-1
size: NA
D: NA
DNA: TGTGCCAGCAGTAGGGGGGGCTGGTATGAGCAGTTCTTC
CDR3: CASSRGGWYEQFF

length: 13
V: TRBV28
J: TRBJ1-1
size: NA
D: NA
DNA: TGTGCCAGCAGTCCCGACAGGTCTTCTCAAGCTTTCTTT
CDR3: CASSPDRSSQAFF

length: 17
V: TRBV4-2
J: TRBJ2-2
size: few
D: TRBD2
DNA: TGTGCCAGCAGCCTCCGACTAGCGGGGGGAGGTGGCGGGGAGCTGTTTTTT
CDR3: CASSLRLAGGGGGELFF

length: 17
V: TRBV6-2/TRBV6-3
J: TRBJ2-7
size: few
D: NA
DNA: TGTGCCAGCAGTTACTTCATCGACAGGTCCTTCTCCTACGAGCAGTACTTC
CDR3: CASSYFIDRSFSYEQYF

length: 15
V: TRBV4-2
J: TRBJ2-5
size: few
D: TRBD1
DNA: TGTGCCAGCAGCCTTTGGGACAGCCTCCAAGAGACCCAGTACTTC
CDR3: CASSLWDSLQETQYF

length: 14
V: TRBV3-1
J: TRBJ2-7
size: few
D: TRBD2
DNA: TGTGCCAGCAGCCCTAGCGGGGGAAACTACGAGCAGTACTTC
CDR3: CASSPSGGNYEQYF

length: 15
V: TRBV5-6
J: TRBJ2-1
size: few
D: TRBD2
DNA: TGTGCCAGCAGCTTGGAGACTAGCCCTCGACATGAGCAGTTCTTC
CDR3: CASSLETSPRHEQFF

length: 13
V: TRBV7-2
J: TRBJ1-2
size: few
D: NA
DNA: TGTGCCAGCACCCCAGGGTGGGGCCGGGGCTACACCTTC
CDR3: CASTPGWGRGYTF

length: 13
V: TRBV20-1
J: TRBJ2-2
size: NA
D: NA
DNA: TGCAGTGCTAGGCGGCAGGGGTCCGGGGAGCTGTTTTTT
CDR3: CSARRQGSGELFF

length: 17
V: TRBV4-1
J: TRBJ1-4
size: many
D: NA
DNA: TGCGCCAGCAGCCCTCTCTTAAAGGGGGTATCTAATGAAAAACTGTTTTTT
CDR3: CASSPLLKGVSNEKLFF

length: 16
V: TRBV7-2
J: TRBJ2-3
size: NA
D: TRBD2
DNA: TGTGCCAGCAGTCTAGGGGTTAGCGGGGCCGCAGATACGCAGTATTTT
CDR3: CASSLGVSGAADTQYF

length: 15
V: TRBV28
J: TRBJ2-5
size: few
D: NA
DNA: TGTGCCAGCAGCCCTTCAACCCGGGCATTGGAGACCCAGTACTTC
CDR3: CASSPSTRALETQYF

length: 13
V: TRBV20-1
J: TRBJ2-7
size: many
D: NA
DNA: TGCAGTGCTATTCTAGCGAATCGGTACGAGCAGTACTTC
CDR3: CSAILANRYEQYF

length: 17
V: TRBV10-3
J: TRBJ2-3
size: NA
D: NA
DNA: TGTGCCATCAGTTTTGCCCGGGACCACTCCTACACAGATACGCAGTATTTT
CDR3: CAISFARDHSYTDTQYF

length: 14
V: TRBV4-3
J: TRBJ1-5
size: few
D: NA
DNA: TGCGCCAGCAGCCAAGAACGGAACAATCAGCCCCAGCATTTT
CDR3: CASSQERNNQPQHF

length: 14
V: TRBV20-1
J: TRBJ2-3
size: few
D: TRBD2
DNA: TGCAGTGCTAGAGAGCGGGGGTCCCCCCTAGCGCAGTATTTT
CDR3: CSARERGSPLAQYF

length: 12
V: TRBV29-1
J: TRBJ1-3
size: NA
D: NA
DNA: TGCAGCGTCGGGACGTTCGGAAACACCATATATTTT
CDR3: CSVGTFGNTIYF

length: 12
V: TRBV10-3
J: TRBJ2-3
size: few
D: NA
DNA: TGTGCCATCAGTGTGGGGGCAGATACGCAGTATTTT
CDR3: CAISVGADTQYF

length: 13
V: TRBV28
J: TRBJ2-3
size: many
D: NA
DNA: TGTGCCAGCACCCCACCGGGCCGAGATACGCAGTATTTT
CDR3: CASTPPGRDTQYF

length: 14
V: TRBV2
J: TRBJ1-1
size: few
D: NA
DNA: TGTGCCAGCACCTCGGGGCAGATGAACACTGAAGCTTTCTTT
CDR3: CASTSGQMNTEAFF

length: 13
V: TRBV5-1
J: TRBJ1-2
size: NA
D: TRBD1
DNA: TGCGCCAGCAGCCTAATGACAGGGGACGGCTACACCTTC
CDR3: CASSLMTGDGYTF

length: 15
V: TRBV18
J: TRBJ1-2
size: NA
D: TRBD1
DNA: TGTGCCAGCTCACCAACAGGGGGCGGAAACTGTGGCTACACCTTC
CDR3: CASSPTGGGNCGYTF

length: 13
V: TRBV7-2
J: TRBJ2-7
size: NA
D: NA
DNA: TGTGCCAGCAGCCTTTACAGGGCCTACGAGCAGTACTTC
CDR3: CASSLYRAYEQYF

length: 15
V: TRBV10-3
J: TRBJ2-1
size: NA
D: NA
DNA: TGTGCCATCAGTGAGTCGACGGCAGGGGAAAATGAGCAGTTCTTC
CDR3: CAISESTAGENEQFF

length: 15
V: TRBV6-5
J: TRBJ1-4
size: NA
D: TRBD1
DNA: TGTGCCAGCAGTAACCCCGGGACAGATAATGAAAAACTGTTTTTT
CDR3: CASSNPGTDNEKLFF

length: 13
V: TRBV12-3/TRBV12-4
J: TRBJ2-7
size: many
D: NA
DNA: TGTGCCAGCAGCCGTGACAGCGCCTACGAGCAGTACTTC
CDR3: CASSRDSAYEQYF

length: 15
V: TRBV12-3/TRBV12-4
J: TRBJ2-6
size: many
D: NA
DNA: TGTGCCAGCAGCTTTGACACCTCTGGGGCCAACGTCCTGACTTTC
CDR3: CASSFDTSGANVLTF

length: 14
V: TRBV12-3/TRBV12-4
J: TRBJ2-4
size: many
D: NA
DNA: TGTGCCAGCAGTTTAGGGCAGTCCAAAAACATTCAGTACTTC
CDR3: CASSLGQSKNIQYF

length: 12
V: TRBV20-1
J: TRBJ2-7
size: many
D: NA
DNA: TGCAGTGCTAGGCAGGGACAATACGAGCAGTACTTC
CDR3: CSARQGQYEQYF

length: 15
V: TRBV25-1
J: TRBJ1-6
size: NA
D: NA
DNA: TGTGCCAGCAGTGAATACCAGGGGAGTAATTCACCCCTCCACTTT
CDR3: CASSEYQGSNSPLHF